A single sample gave rise to the 22 T cell receptor beta chains below, sequenced in a study of T cells in narcolepsy. TCRdb keeps only in-frame clones here, not all; method: immunoSEQ multiplex PCR. Counted here are about 40,000 clones, 70% to 90% occurring once; the ten biggest clones make up roughly 1.2%. Sample: CD45RA- memory CD4+ T cells from PBMCs. These receptors were taken from a human donor with narcolepsy.

This chain uses TRBV5-5 with TRBJ2-7; 14 bases line up with TRBD2. V lost 4 bases and J lost 4; bases outside the gene matches: 7. Germline V gene data show CDR1 as SGHKS and CDR2 as YYEKEE (reference sequence). This CDR3 is 16 amino acids long. Here the CDR3 reads CASSLGLAGAKYEQYF. The CDR3 coding sequence is TGTGCCAGCAGCCTGGGACTAGCGGGGGCCAAGTACGAGCAGTACTTC.

The CDR3 DNA follows: TGCAGCGTTGAACAGGGTGACTACACCTTC. Its translation is CSVEQGDYTF. This rearrangement joins TRBV29-1 to TRBJ1-2, with D perhaps matching TRBD1 (5 bases). Germline-derived CDR1 and CDR2 are SQVTM and ANQGSEA. The CDR3 sequence is 10 residues long. Between the trimmed V and J ends, which lost 2 bases and 10 bases, there was a span of 8 bases.

The CDR3 nucleotides read TGTGCCAGCAGCTCCCGAGGGGGAGCAACTAATGAAAAACTGTTTTTT. It codes for CASSSRGGATNEKLFF. The chain recombines TRBV11-2 with TRBJ1-4; perhaps TRBD1 as D (6 bases). Trimming removed 4 bases from V and 0 bases from J, with 12 bases in between. The CDR3 length is 16 residues. Germline-derived CDR1 and CDR2 are SGHAT and FQNNGV.

This CDR3 is CASSLDRVVDGYTF. Written as DNA, the CDR3 is TGTGCCAGCAGCTTAGACAGGGTGGTGGATGGCTACACCTTC. The V call is TRBV7-9, the J call TRBJ1-2, with a tentative D call TRBD1 (6 bases). This CDR3 contains 14 residues. The V gene's germline CDR1 is SEHNR and CDR2 FQNEAQ (reference sequence). Trimming left V 1 base short and J 6 bases short, with 12 bases between.

The J gene is TRBJ2-1, the V gene TRBV11-3; 8 bases align to TRBD2. The J segment lost 10 bases and the V segment lost 5 bases, leaving 13 bases of the junction unmatched. The CDR3 is made up of 15 amino acids. Germline V lookup: CDR1 SGHNT, CDR2 YENEEA. The CDR3 DNA sequence: TGTGCCAGCAGCCGCCCGGGGGGGGAGGGGCTAGAGCAGTTCTTC. It specifies CASSRPGGEGLEQFF.

V gene TRBV18 combines with J gene TRBJ2-3, with 7 bases that match TRBD2. The CDR3 is made up of 14 amino acids. The V gene's germline CDR1 is KGHSH and CDR2 LQKENI. J gave up 0 bases and V 8 bases, and 5 bases lay outside the gene matches. The CDR3, as DNA: TGTGCCAGCCAGGGAGGGATTAGCACAGATACGCAGTATTTT. Its translation: CASQGGISTDTQYF.

This chain connects TRBV14 to TRBJ2-3, with 11 bases aligning to TRBD2. Trimming cost V 0 bases and J 3 bases; bases outside gene matches: 11. The CDR3 covers 19 residues. Germline CDR1 and CDR2: SGHDN and FVKESK. CDR3 amino acids: CASSQDLPLAGGPTDTQYF. The CDR3 bases are TGTGCCAGCAGCCAAGATCTCCCTTTAGCGGGAGGGCCAACAGATACGCAGTATTTT.

The CDR3 nucleotides read TGTGCCAGCGTTCTTAGGGGTTCGGCGGGAGTTCCACCAGATACGCAGTATTTT. Translated: CASVLRGSAGVPPDTQYF. The V and J genes are TRBV27 and TRBJ2-3; 7 nucleotides line up with TRBD2. V gave up 8 bases and J gave up 4 bases; unmatched junction bases: 21. CDR1 is MNHEY, CDR2 SMNVEV, per germline (reference sequence). This CDR3 contains 18 residues.

V is TRBV5-4 and J is TRBJ2-3, with D possibly being TRBD1 (5 bases). This CDR3 is 13 amino acids long. CDR1 and CDR2 (germline): SGHNT, YYREEE (reference sequence). Trimming removed 1 base at V and 5 bases at J, with 8 bases between. The CDR3 DNA reads as TGTGCCAGCAGCTTGTGGGGCCGAGATACGCAGTATTTT. Translating it yields CASSLWGRDTQYF.

The chain carries TRBV4-3 and TRBJ1-1, with TRBD1 matching 7 bases. The V and J ends lost 4 bases and 1 base, in that order; junction bases with no gene match: 6. CDR1 is LGHNA and CDR2 is YSLEER in the germline V gene. The length of the CDR3 is 15 residues. The CDR3 DNA reads TGCGCCAGCAGCCGAGGGGACAGCCCGAACACTGAAGCTTTCTTT. Protein sequence: CASSRGDSPNTEAFF.

The chain couples TRBV19 to TRBJ2-1; D might be TRBD2 (6 bases). CDR3 size: 14 residues. Trimming pared 4 bases from V and 8 bases from J, leaving 15 bases between. Germline V gene lookup returns CDR1 LNHDA and CDR2 SQIVND (reference sequence). DNA for the CDR3: TGTGCCAGTAGTACGACTAGTAGGTTCCATGAGCAGTTCTTC. It specifies CASSTTSRFHEQFF.

The chain is built from TRBV10-3 and TRBJ1-2; D not certain. The CDR3 runs 16 residues. Germline V gives CDR1 ENHRY, CDR2 SYGVKD. Trimming cost V 4 bases and J 5 bases, with 20 bases left between them. CDR3 sequence reads: CAISGRMGGVWYGYTF. In nucleotides, the CDR3 is TGTGCCATCAGTGGCCGAATGGGCGGTGTGTGGTATGGCTACACCTTC.

V is TRBV11-2 and J is TRBJ1-5, with 8 bases matching TRBD1. J lost 6 bases, V lost 5 bases, and 6 bases had no gene match. The CDR3 contains 14 residues. Germline V gene lookup returns CDR1 SGHAT and CDR2 FQNNGV. CDR3 bases: TGTGCCAGCAGCCAAGACAGGGGTCCTCAGCCCCAGCATTTT. Amino acids: CASSQDRGPQPQHF.

As regards this clone: At one of its ends the junction is not consistent with the germline gene, which may arise from a read error. Within the sample, other DNA sequences also encode this same CDR3. The V gene is TRBV7-2, the J gene TRBJ2-6; 8 nucleotides agree with TRBD2. This CDR3 comprises 19 residues. CDR1 and CDR2 (germline): SGHTA, FQGNSA. CDR3 sequence (DNA): TGTGCCAGCAGCATTAACACCGGGACTAGAGCATCTGGGGCCAACGTTCTGACTTTC. Translated: CASSINTGTRASGANVLTF.

The rearrangement links TRBV18 to TRBJ1-2, with 8 positions matching TRBD1. The CDR3 loop spans 16 amino acids. With V trimmed by 4 bases and J by 3 bases, 10 bases remained unmatched. Germline values: CDR1 KGHSH, CDR2 LQKENI. DNA of the CDR3: TGTGCCAGCTCACAGGACAGGGTACCTTTCGACTATGGCTACACCTTC. Protein product: CASSQDRVPFDYGYTF.

This clone was found once. At one end, the junction sequence differs from germline, possibly due to a read error. V is TRBV30 and J is TRBJ2-2; the D is unclear. This CDR3 region has 13 residues. The germline CDR1 and CDR2 sequences are GTSNPN and SVGIG (reference sequence). CDR3 loop: CAWSFVPAGELFF. CDR3 sequence (DNA): TGTGCCTGGAGTTTCGTACCTGCCGGTGAGCTGTTTTTT.

The chain links TRBV4-2 to TRBJ1-1; TRBD1 matches at 9 bases. Trimming cost V 3 bases and J 5 bases; bases outside gene matches: 4. The CDR3 sequence is 14 residues long. The V gene's germline CDR1 is LGHNA and CDR2 YNFKEQ. The CDR3 region has the DNA TGTGCCAGCAGCCAGGACAGGGGAGGGACTGAAGCTTTCTTT. This encodes CASSQDRGGTEAFF.

The V call is TRBV2, the J call TRBJ1-3; 8 positions agree with TRBD1. The V segment lost 4 bases and the J segment 2 bases; nucleotides outside the gene matches: 4. Germline CDR1 is SNHLY and CDR2 is FYNNEI. The CDR3 consists of 15 residues. The CDR3 sequence: CASSGDRITGNTIYF. CDR3 bases: TGTGCCAGCAGTGGGGACAGGATAACTGGAAACACCATATATTTT.

The chain employs TRBV6-5 and TRBJ2-4, with D unresolved. V gave up 6 bases and J gave up 6 bases, with 15 bases separating them. The CDR3 sequence is 14 residues long. CDR1 is MNHEY and CDR2 is SVGAGI in the germline V gene. The CDR3: CASRSNPGGNIQYF. CDR3 DNA sequence: TGTGCCAGCAGGTCGAACCCCGGCGGAAACATTCAGTACTTC.

The chain recombines TRBV11-1 with TRBJ2-5; 8 nucleotides line up with TRBD2. This CDR3 is built from 16 residues. V lost 1 base and J lost 5; bases outside the gene matches: 9. The germline gives CDR1 SGHAT, CDR2 FQDESV (reference sequence). The CDR3 bases are TGTGCCAGCAGCTTAGGGGGCGGACTAGCTTCGGAGACCCAGTACTTC. It is translated as CASSLGGGLASETQYF. Drawing the rest from reference TRBV11-1 and TRBJ2-5, the complete variable domain is EAEVAQSPRYKITEKSQAVAFWCDPISGHATLYWYRQILGQGPELLVQFQDESVVDDSQLPKDRFSAERLKGVDSTLKIQPAELGDSAMYLCASSLGGGLASETQYFGPGTRLLVL.

This rearrangement joins TRBV6-5 to TRBJ1-5; no definite D call. V shed 7 bases and J shed 7 bases, with 17 bases lying between them. The CDR3 loop spans 14 amino acids. CDR1 is MNHEY and CDR2 is SVGAGI in the germline V gene. The CDR3 nucleotides are TGTGCCAGCACCTCGCGTTTGGGGAACCAGCCCCAGCATTTT. This codes for CASTSRLGNQPQHF.

The J gene is TRBJ2-7, the V gene TRBV11-2; no clear D. Trimming pared 5 bases from V and 2 bases from J, leaving 10 bases between. CDR1 SGHAT and CDR2 FQNNGV come from the germline V gene. The CDR3 length is 13 residues. This chain's CDR3 is CASSPVVTYEQYF. The CDR3 DNA follows: TGTGCCAGCAGCCCAGTGGTCACCTACGAGCAGTACTTC.